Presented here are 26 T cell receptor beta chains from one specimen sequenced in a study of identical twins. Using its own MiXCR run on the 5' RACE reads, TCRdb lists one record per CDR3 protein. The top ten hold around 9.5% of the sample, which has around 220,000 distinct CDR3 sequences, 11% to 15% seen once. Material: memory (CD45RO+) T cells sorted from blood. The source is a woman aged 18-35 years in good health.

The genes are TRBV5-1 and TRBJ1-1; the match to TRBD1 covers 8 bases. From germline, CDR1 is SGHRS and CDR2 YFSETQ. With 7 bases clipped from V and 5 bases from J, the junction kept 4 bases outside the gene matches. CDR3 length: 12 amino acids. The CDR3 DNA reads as TGCGCCAGCTTCGGACAGGGAACTGAAGCTTTCTTT. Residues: CASFGQGTEAFF.

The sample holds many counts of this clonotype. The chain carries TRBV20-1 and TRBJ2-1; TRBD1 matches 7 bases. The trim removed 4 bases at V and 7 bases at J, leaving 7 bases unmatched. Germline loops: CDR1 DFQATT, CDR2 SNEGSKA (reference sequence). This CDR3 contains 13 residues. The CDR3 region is CSATQGSGNEQFF. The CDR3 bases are TGCAGTGCTACACAGGGGTCTGGGAATGAGCAGTTCTTC.

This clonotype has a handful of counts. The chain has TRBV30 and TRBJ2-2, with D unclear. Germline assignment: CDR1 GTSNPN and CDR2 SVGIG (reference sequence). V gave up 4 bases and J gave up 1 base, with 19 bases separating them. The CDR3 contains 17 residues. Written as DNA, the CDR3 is TGTGCCTGGAATTTTAGGTTCGGATACCTGAACACCGGGGAGCTGTTTTTT. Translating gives CAWNFRFGYLNTGELFF.

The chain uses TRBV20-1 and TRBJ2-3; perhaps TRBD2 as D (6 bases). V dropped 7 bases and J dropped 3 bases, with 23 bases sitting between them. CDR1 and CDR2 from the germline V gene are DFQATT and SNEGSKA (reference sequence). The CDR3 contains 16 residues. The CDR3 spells CSVESIPGTATDTQYF. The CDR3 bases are TGCAGTGTTGAATCCATCCCCGGGACTGCAACAGATACGCAGTATTTT.

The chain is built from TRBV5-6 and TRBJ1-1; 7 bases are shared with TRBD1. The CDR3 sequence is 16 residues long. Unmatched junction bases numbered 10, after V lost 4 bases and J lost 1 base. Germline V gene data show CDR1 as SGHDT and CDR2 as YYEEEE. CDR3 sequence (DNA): TGTGCCAGCAGCCGGTACGGAGACAGGGCGAACACTGAAGCTTTCTTT. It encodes CASSRYGDRANTEAFF.

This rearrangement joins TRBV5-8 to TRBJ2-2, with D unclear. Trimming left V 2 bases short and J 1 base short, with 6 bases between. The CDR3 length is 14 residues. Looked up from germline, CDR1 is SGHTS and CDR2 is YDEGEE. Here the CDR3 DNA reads TGTGCCAGCAGCTTTAAGGGGAACACCGGGGAGCTGTTTTTT. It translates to CASSFKGNTGELFF. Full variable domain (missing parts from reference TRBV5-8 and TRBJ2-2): EAGVTQSPTHLIKTRGQQATLRCSPISGHTSVYWYQQALGLGLQFLLWYDEGEERNRGNFPPRFSGRQFPNYSSELNVNALELEDSALYLCASSFKGNTGELFFGEGSRLTVL.

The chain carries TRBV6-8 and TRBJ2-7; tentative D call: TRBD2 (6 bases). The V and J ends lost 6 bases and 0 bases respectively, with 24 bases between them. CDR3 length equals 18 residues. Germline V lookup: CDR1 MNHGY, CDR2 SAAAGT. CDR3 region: CASSPGTLPLRSSYEQYF. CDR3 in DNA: TGTGCCAGCAGCCCCGGGACTCTACCCCTCAGGAGCTCCTACGAGCAGTACTTC.

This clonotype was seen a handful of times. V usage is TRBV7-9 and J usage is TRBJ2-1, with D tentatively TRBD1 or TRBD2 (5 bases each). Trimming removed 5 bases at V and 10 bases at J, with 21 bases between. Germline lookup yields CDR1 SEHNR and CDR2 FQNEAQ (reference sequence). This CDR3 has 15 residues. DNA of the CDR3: TGTGCCAGCAGCCAACCTGAGGGCGGACAAGGAGAGCAGTTCTTC. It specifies CASSQPEGGQGEQFF. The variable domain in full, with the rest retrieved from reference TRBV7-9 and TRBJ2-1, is DTGVSQNPRHKITKRGQNVTFRCDPISEHNRLYWYRQTLGQGPEFLTYFQNEAQLEKSRLLSDRFSAERPKGSFSTLEIQRTEQGDSAMYLCASSQPEGGQGEQFFGPGTRLTVL.

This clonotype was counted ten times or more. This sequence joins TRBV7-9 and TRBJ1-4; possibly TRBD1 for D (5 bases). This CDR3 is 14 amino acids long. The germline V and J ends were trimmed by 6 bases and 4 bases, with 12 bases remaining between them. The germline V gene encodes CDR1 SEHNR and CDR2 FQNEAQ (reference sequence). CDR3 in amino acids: CASRPGGGNEKLFF. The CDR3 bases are TGTGCCAGCAGGCCCGGGGGGGGTAATGAAAAACTGTTTTTT.

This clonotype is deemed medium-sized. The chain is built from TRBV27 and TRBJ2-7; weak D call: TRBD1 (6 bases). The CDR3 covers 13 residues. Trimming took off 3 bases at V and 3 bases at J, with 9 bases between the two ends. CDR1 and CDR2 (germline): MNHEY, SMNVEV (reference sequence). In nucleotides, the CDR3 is TGTGCCAGCAGTTTTGGCAGGGGCTACGAGCAGTACTTC. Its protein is CASSFGRGYEQYF.

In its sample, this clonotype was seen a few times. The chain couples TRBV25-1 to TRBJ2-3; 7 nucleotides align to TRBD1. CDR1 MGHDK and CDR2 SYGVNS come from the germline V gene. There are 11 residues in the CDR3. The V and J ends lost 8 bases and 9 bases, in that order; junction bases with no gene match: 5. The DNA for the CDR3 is TGTGCCAGCTCTTACAGGGGAACGCAGTATTTT. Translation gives CASSYRGTQYF.

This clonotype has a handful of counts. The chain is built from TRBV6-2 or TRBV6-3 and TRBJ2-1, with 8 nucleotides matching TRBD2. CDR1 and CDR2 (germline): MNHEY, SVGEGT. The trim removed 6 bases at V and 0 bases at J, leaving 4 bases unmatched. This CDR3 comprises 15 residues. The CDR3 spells CASRSLAASYNEQFF. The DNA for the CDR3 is TGTGCCAGCAGATCACTAGCGGCCTCCTACAATGAGCAGTTCTTC.

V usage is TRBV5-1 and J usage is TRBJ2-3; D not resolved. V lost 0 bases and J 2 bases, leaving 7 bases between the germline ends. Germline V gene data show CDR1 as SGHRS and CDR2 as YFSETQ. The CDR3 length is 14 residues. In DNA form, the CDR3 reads TGCGCCAGCAGCTTGGACCCGGTCACAGATACGCAGTATTTT. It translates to CASSLDPVTDTQYF. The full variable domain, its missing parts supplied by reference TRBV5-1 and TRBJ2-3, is KAGVTQTPRYLIKTRGQQVTLSCSPISGHRSVSWYQQTPGQGLQFLFEYFSETQRNKGNFPGRFSGRQFSNSRSEMNVSTLELGDSALYLCASSLDPVTDTQYFGPGTRLTVL.

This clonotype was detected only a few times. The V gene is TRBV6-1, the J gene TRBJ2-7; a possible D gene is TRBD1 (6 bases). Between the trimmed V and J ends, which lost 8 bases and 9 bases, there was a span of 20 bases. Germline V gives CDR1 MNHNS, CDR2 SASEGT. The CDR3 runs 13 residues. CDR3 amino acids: CASAQVRGQGQYF. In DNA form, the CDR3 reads TGTGCCAGCGCTCAAGTCAGGGGTCAGGGGCAGTACTTC.

CDR3 residues: CASSLIAGGLETQYF. CDR3 DNA sequence: TGTGCCAGCAGTTTAATAGCGGGAGGGCTGGAGACCCAGTACTTC. V gene TRBV12-3 or TRBV12-4 combines with J gene TRBJ2-5; 11 bases line up with TRBD2. This CDR3 is built from 15 residues. The junction had 4 bases not matched to a gene; V was cut back by 2 bases and J by 5 bases.

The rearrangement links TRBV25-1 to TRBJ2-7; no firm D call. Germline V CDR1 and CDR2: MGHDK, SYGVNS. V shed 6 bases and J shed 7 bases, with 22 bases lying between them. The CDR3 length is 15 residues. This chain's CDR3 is CASSAPGTRASEQYF. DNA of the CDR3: TGTGCCAGCAGCGCCCCTGGCACCCGAGCTAGTGAGCAGTACTTC.

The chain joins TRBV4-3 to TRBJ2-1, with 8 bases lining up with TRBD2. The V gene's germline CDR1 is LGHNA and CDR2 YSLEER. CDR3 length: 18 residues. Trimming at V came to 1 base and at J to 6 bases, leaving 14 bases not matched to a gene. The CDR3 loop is CASSQGHWLAGYRNEQFF. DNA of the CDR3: TGCGCCAGCAGCCAAGGCCATTGGTTAGCGGGATATCGCAATGAGCAGTTCTTC.

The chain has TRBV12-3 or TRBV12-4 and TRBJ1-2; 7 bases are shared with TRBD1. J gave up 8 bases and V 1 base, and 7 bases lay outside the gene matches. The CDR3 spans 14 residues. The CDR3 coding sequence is TGTGCCAGCAGTTTAGGACAGGGCTCCCGCGGCTACACCTTC. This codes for CASSLGQGSRGYTF.

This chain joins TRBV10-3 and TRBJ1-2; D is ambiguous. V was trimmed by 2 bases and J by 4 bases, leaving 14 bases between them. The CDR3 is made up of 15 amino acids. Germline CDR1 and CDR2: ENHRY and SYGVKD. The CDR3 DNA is TGTGCCATCAGTGAGCAAGGCAGAGGCGTCTATGGCTACACCTTC. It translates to CAISEQGRGVYGYTF.

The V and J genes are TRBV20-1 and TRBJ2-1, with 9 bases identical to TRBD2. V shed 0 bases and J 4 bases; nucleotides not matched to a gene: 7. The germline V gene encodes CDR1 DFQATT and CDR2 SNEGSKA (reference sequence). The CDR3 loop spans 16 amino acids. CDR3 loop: CSARDPSSGEYNEQFF. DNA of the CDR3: TGCAGTGCTAGAGATCCGTCTAGCGGGGAATACAATGAGCAGTTCTTC.

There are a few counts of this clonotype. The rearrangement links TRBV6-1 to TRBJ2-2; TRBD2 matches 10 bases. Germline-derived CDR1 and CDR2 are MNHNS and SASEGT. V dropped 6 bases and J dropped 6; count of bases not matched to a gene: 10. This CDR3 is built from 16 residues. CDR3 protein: CASRRHPLAGAGELFF. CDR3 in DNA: TGTGCCAGCAGAAGACACCCCCTAGCGGGGGCCGGGGAGCTGTTTTTT.

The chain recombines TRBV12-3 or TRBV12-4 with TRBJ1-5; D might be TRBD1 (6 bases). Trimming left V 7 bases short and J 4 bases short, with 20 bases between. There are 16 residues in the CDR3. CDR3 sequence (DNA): TGTGCCAGCACTCCCGGTGGCCTAGGGGGGAATCAGCCCCAGCATTTT. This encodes CASTPGGLGGNQPQHF.

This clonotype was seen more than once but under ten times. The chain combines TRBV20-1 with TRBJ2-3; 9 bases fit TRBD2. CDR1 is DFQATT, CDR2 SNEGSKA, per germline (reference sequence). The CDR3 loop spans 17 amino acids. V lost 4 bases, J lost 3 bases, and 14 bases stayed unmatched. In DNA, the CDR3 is TGCAGTGCTACCCGCCTGGGACTAGCCGATTATACAGATACGCAGTATTTT. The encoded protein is CSATRLGLADYTDTQYF.

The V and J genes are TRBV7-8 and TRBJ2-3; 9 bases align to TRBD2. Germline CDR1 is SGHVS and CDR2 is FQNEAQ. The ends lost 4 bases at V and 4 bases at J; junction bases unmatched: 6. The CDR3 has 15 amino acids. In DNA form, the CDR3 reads TGTGCCAGCAGCTCCCGACTAGCGGCGGCAGATACGCAGTATTTT. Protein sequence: CASSSRLAAADTQYF.

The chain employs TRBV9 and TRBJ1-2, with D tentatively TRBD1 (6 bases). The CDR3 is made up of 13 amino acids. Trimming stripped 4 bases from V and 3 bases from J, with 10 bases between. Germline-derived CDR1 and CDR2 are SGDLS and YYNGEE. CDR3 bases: TGTGCCAGCAGCTACAAGGGGGACTATGGCTACACCTTC. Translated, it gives CASSYKGDYGYTF.

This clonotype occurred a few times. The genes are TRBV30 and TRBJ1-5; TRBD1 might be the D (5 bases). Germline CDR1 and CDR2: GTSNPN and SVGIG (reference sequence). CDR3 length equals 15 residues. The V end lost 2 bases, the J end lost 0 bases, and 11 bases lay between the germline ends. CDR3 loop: CAWSTGGYSNQPQHF. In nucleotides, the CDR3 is TGTGCCTGGAGTACCGGGGGGTATAGCAATCAGCCCCAGCATTTT.